The clone carrying this T cell receptor (beta chain) showed up many times. Its antigen is not identified. This record belongs to a study of T cells in Graves' hyperthyroidism and ophthalmopathy. Amplification of TCR beta CDR3 regions used RNA as the template. During a first-round RT-PCR of the TCR CDR3, the HTBI primer set was used. TCRdb fed the multiplex PCR reads into MiXCR, producing one record per CDR3 protein. Here the sample spans more than 300,000 distinct CDR3 sequences, under 20% being singletons. General observations from the study: Most thyroid clonotypes with frequency above 0.001 were detected in blood.

The CDR3 is made up of 14 amino acids. V shed 4 bases and J shed 6 bases, with 15 bases lying between them. The V gene's germline CDR1 is SGHTA and CDR2 FQGTGA. Disease duration was under 3 months in the ophthalmopathy patients, who also had a Clinical Activity Score of at least 3 and a NOSPECS grade of at least 4. Uncontrolled infection, other autoimmune disease, pregnancy and lactation each barred patients from inclusion. This rearrangement joins TRBV7-3 to TRBJ1-2, with D possibly TRBD1 on 6 matching bases. The specimen sequenced was blood. This TCR derives from a man aged 18 to 29 with Graves' ophthalmopathy. CDR3 coding DNA: TGTGCCAGCAGCTCAGACACAGGGACGGATGGCTACACCTTC. This sequence encodes CASSSDTGTDGYTF.